The clone carrying this T cell receptor beta chain was observed a few times. The target antigen is unknown. The time point was: newly diagnosed GD, antithyroid drugs for less than 3 months. Following extraction of RNA from PBMCs, that RNA was used to make the TCR library. Building of the TCR beta libraries involved iRepertoire HTBI primers and Arm-PCR of CDR3 regions. From the multiplex PCR reads, TCRdb called clonotypes with MiXCR, one entry per CDR3 protein. The sample has around 420,000 distinct CDR3 sequences, around 16% seen once; the top ten hold approximately 7.8%. The data stem from a study of regulatory T cells in long-lasting Graves disease. Notes on the study in general: Lower TCR diversity characterized persistent Graves' patients relative to newly diagnosed patients.

Trimming shortened V by 6 bases and J by 1 base, and 13 bases separated the two germline ends. Per germline, CDR1 LNHDA and CDR2 SQIVND (reference sequence). The CDR3 is 15 amino acids. The sample was also linked to a second study, of T cells in Graves' hyperthyroidism and ophthalmopathy. From that paper: Patients were excluded for uncontrolled infection, other autoimmune disease, pregnancy or lactation.

This receptor was identified in a woman aged 40 to 50 with Graves disease. The chain combines TRBV19 with TRBJ2-4; tentative D call: TRBD1 (7 bases). The specimen was peripheral blood mononuclear cells (PBMCs), collected at new diagnosis, from a patient treated with antithyroid drugs. The CDR3 region is CASRDREAAKNIQYF. The CDR3 coding sequence is TGTGCCAGTAGAGACAGGGAGGCGGCCAAAAACATTCAGTACTTC.